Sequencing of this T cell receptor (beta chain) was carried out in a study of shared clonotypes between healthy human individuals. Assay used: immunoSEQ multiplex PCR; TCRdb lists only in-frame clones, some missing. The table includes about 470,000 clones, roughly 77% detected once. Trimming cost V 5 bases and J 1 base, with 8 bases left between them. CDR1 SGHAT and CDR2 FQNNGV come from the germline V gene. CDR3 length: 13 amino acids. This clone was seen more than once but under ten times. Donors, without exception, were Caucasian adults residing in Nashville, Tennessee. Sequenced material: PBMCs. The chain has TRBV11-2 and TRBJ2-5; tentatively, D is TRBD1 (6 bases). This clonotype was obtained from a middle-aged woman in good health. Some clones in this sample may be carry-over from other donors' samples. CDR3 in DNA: TGTGCCAGCAGCCGGACAGCCCAAGAGACCCAGTACTTC. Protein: CASSRTAQETQYF.